One TCR beta chain is described in this entry. Its antigen remains unknown. MiXCR, applied by TCRdb to the 5' RACE reads, yields one record per CDR3 protein. This table has some 560,000 distinct CDR3 sequences, 19% appearing once. Per the germline V gene, CDR1 is SGHTA and CDR2 is FQGNSA. The CDR3 extends over 12 amino acids. The ends were cut back, 6 bases at V and 4 bases at J, with 8 bases in the middle. This sample is part of a study of T cells after yellow fever vaccination. Broader study findings: Among all clonotypes, a small share was observed in both CD4 and CD8 compartments. A large majority of primary-vaccination clones showed up again after the booster (roughly 96% CD4, around 90% CD8). Peaking faster, on day 5 versus 15, the secondary response was nonetheless weaker.

This clonotype was sampled from a young man who received the YFV17D yellow fever vaccine. The input for sequencing was PBMCs, taken 15 days after the yellow fever booster vaccination. The chain has TRBV7-2 and TRBJ2-3; D unresolved. Here the CDR3 DNA reads TGTGCCAGCAGATTTATCGCAGATACGCAGTATTTT. Translation: CASRFIADTQYF.